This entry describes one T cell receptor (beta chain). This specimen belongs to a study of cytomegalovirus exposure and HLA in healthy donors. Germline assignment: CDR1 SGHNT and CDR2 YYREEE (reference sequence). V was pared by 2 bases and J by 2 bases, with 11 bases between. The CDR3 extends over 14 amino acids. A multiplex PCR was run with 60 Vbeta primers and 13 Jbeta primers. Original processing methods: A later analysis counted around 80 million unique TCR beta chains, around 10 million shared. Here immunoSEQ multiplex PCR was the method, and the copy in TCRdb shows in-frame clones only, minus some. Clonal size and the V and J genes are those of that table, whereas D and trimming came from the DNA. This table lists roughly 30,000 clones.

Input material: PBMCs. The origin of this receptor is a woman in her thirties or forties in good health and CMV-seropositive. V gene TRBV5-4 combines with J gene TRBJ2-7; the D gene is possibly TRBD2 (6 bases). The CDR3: CASSLGGMTYEQYF. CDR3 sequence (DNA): TGTGCCAGCAGCTTAGGCGGGATGACCTACGAGCAGTACTTC.